A selection of T cell receptor beta chains follows, all from one sample in a study of T cells and copy number aberrations in small-cell lung cancer. TCRdb keeps only in-frame clones here, not all; method: immunoSEQ multiplex PCR. The data hold approximately 710 clones, with 65% to 90% observed a single time. The material sequenced was tumor tissue. These receptors originate from a man aged 40-49 years with small cell lung cancer. CDR3s include the opening cysteine and the closing phenylalanine or tryptophan. Each record gives: CDR3 protein, CDR3 DNA, J gene, V gene, clone size, D gene. A D gene is named only where the DNA matches it firmly. A clone size is listed for some rows: how often the clone was seen (once, few, many), or a class if it is expanded.

CASSGATGELLYEQFF TGTGCCAGCTCAGGTGCGACAGGGGAGTTATTGTATGAGCAGTTCTTC TRBJ2-1 TRBV18 . TRBD1
CASSSGTVGQPQHF TGTGCCAGCAGCTCCGGGACAGTGGGTCAGCCCCAGCATTTT TRBJ1-5 TRBV7-8 . TRBD1
CASSSRVLASYEQYF TGTGCCAGCAGCTCCAGGGTGTTGGCCTCCTACGAGCAGTACTTC TRBJ2-7 TRBV7-2 . .
CAGGSWGYGYTF TGTGCCGGAGGCAGTTGGGGCTATGGCTACACCTTC TRBJ1-2 TRBV28 few .
CASSLEAGFNNEQFF TGTGCCAGCAGCTTAGAAGCGGGATTTAACAATGAGCAGTTCTTC TRBJ2-1 TRBV11-2 . TRBD2
CASTRISYEQYF TGTGCCAGCACGCGGATTTCCTACGAGCAGTACTTC TRBJ2-7 TRBV2 few .
CASSSYNTGTGTEAFF TGTGCCAGCAGCTCCTACAATACAGGGACAGGAACTGAAGCTTTCTTT TRBJ1-1 TRBV11-2 . TRBD1
CASSTRQGLTYEQYF TGTGCCAGTAGTACAAGACAGGGGCTGACCTACGAGCAGTACTTC TRBJ2-7 TRBV19 . TRBD1
CASSYSKSVQPQHF TGTGCCAGCAGTTACTCCAAGAGTGTCCAGCCCCAGCATTTT TRBJ1-5 TRBV6-5 . .
CASRPDGDTGELFF TGTGCCAGCAGACCTGACGGGGACACCGGGGAGCTGTTTTTT TRBJ2-2 TRBV2 . .
CASSFNNNEQFF TGTGCCAGCAGCTTTAATAACAATGAGCAGTTCTTC TRBJ2-1 TRBV11-2 . .
CASSLRTSRTIYEQYF TGTGCCAGCAGCTTACGGACATCAAGGACCATCTACGAGCAGTACTTC TRBJ2-7 TRBV5-8 . .
CASSLFHSGELFF TGCGCCAGCAGCTTGTTTCACTCCGGGGAGCTGTTTTTT TRBJ2-2 TRBV5-1 . .
CASSYSRGTEAFF TGTGCCAGCAGTTACTCCAGGGGAACTGAAGCTTTCTTT TRBJ1-1 TRBV6-5 . .
CASSYSGYNQPQHF TGTGCCAGCAGTTACAGCGGATACAATCAGCCCCAGCATTTT TRBJ1-5 TRBV6-5 . .
CASSQQGNGYTF TGTGCCAGCAGTCAACAGGGGAATGGCTACACCTTC TRBJ1-2 TRBV2 once TRBD1
CASSLGGLLSGNTIYF TGTGCCAGCTCACTAGGGGGGCTCCTCTCTGGAAACACCATATATTTT TRBJ1-3 TRBV18 . .
CASSRGQGSETQYF TGTGCCAGCAGCCGGGGACAGGGCAGTGAGACCCAGTACTTC TRBJ2-5 TRBV7-6 . TRBD1
CASSLGTQITDTQYF TGTGCCAGCAGCTTAGGGACACAAATCACAGATACGCAGTATTTT TRBJ2-3 TRBV11-3 . .
CASSLGDSTNEKLFF TGTGCCAGCAGTTTAGGGGACTCAACTAATGAAAAACTGTTTTTT TRBJ1-4 TRBV28 . .
CASSLLAGALNEQFF TGTGCCAGCAGCTTACTAGCGGGAGCGCTCAATGAGCAGTTCTTC TRBJ2-1 TRBV7-3 once TRBD2
CASSYYGTEYNEQFF TGTGCCAGCAGTTACTATGGGACCGAGTACAATGAGCAGTTCTTC TRBJ2-1 TRBV6-5 once .
CASSLGGSGQPQHF TGTGCCAGCAGCTTGGGGGGATCCGGTCAGCCCCAGCATTTT TRBJ1-5 TRBV5-6 . .
CASSVTSRRGHFQETQYF TGTGCCAGCAGTGTTACCAGTCGGAGGGGCCATTTCCAAGAGACCCAGTACTTC TRBJ2-5 TRBV6-1 . .
CASSFFPRQFNQPQHF TGTGCCAGCAGCTTTTTCCCTCGACAGTTCAATCAGCCCCAGCATTTT TRBJ1-5 TRBV7-8 . .
CASSLAHYEQYF TGTGCCAGCAGCTTGGCTCACTACGAGCAGTACTTC TRBJ2-7 TRBV5-8 . .
CASRPGQGRGYTF TGTGCCAGCAGACCTGGACAGGGGAGGGGCTACACCTTC TRBJ1-2 TRBV7-2 . TRBD1
CASSLTSGESDTQYF TGTGCCAGCAGCTTAACGTCGGGAGAGTCAGATACGCAGTATTTT TRBJ2-3 TRBV7-3 . .
CASSSTGINEQFF TGTGCCAGCAGCTCGACAGGGATCAATGAGCAGTTCTTC TRBJ2-1 TRBV7-2 . TRBD1
CASSRTSGSIHEQFF TGTGCCAGCAGCCGGACTAGCGGGAGTATTCATGAGCAGTTCTTC TRBJ2-1 TRBV5-6 . TRBD2
CASRGGAVDEQYF TGTGCCAGCAGGGGGGGCGCTGTCGACGAGCAGTACTTC TRBJ2-7 TRBV5-4 . .
CASSGTTGTSGRETQYF TGTGCTAGCAGTGGGACAACCGGGACTAGCGGCCGAGAGACCCAGTACTTC TRBJ2-5 TRBV25-1 . TRBD2
CASSEAGVGNTEAFF TGTGCCAGCAGTGAAGCCGGGGTGGGGAACACTGAAGCTTTCTTT TRBJ1-1 TRBV2 . .
CASSPSGSGETQYF TGTGCCAGCAGCCCTAGCGGGAGTGGTGAGACCCAGTACTTC TRBJ2-5 TRBV7-9 . TRBD2
CASSQQGGNQPQHF TGCGCCAGCAGTCAACAGGGTGGCAATCAGCCCCAGCATTTT TRBJ1-5 TRBV4-1 few .
CASSVAQGVFYNEQFF TGTGCCAGCAGCGTAGCCCAGGGGGTATTCTACAATGAGCAGTTCTTC TRBJ2-1 TRBV9 . TRBD1
CASIDWDGRPYEQYF TGTGCCAGCATTGATTGGGACGGCAGACCCTACGAGCAGTACTTC TRBJ2-7 TRBV9 . .
CASSLGSGNPTDTQYF TGTGCCAGCAGCTTAGGTAGCGGGAACCCCACAGATACGCAGTATTTT TRBJ2-3 TRBV7-2 . TRBD2
CASRPLNRENYGYIF TGTGCCAGCAGACCTCTTAACAGGGAGAACTATGGCTACATCTTC TRBJ1-2 TRBV27 . .
CASSISSGGFYNEQFF TGTGCCAGTAGTATCTCATCGGGAGGCTTCTACAATGAGCAGTTCTTC TRBJ2-1 TRBV19 . TRBD2
CASTHSRGEQYF TGTGCCAGCACCCACTCTCGGGGAGAGCAGTACTTC TRBJ2-7 TRBV11-3 . .
CASSPPTRDSYEQYF TGTGCCAGCTCACCCCCCACTAGGGACTCCTACGAGCAGTACTTC TRBJ2-7 TRBV18 . .
CASSQGFYGYTF TGTGCCAGCAGCCAGGGGTTTTATGGCTACACCTTC TRBJ1-2 TRBV5-4 . .
CASSYKGLAGTDTQYF TGTGCCAGCAGTTATAAGGGACTAGCGGGCACAGATACGCAGTATTTT TRBJ2-3 TRBV6-5 once TRBD2
CASKDFVHTGELFF TGTGCCAGCAAAGACTTTGTACACACCGGGGAGCTGTTTTTT TRBJ2-2 TRBV6-4 . .
CASTLAGEYNEQFF TGTGCCAGCACTTTAGCGGGAGAGTACAATGAGCAGTTCTTC TRBJ2-1 TRBV7-2 . TRBD2
CASSLWQTTDTQYF TGTGCCAGCAGCTTATGGCAGACCACAGATACGCAGTATTTT TRBJ2-3 TRBV7-2 few .
CASSWWNTGELFF TGTGCCAGCAGTTGGTGGAACACCGGGGAGCTGTTTTTT TRBJ2-2 TRBV28 . .
CASSLGSADTQYF TGTGCTAGCAGCTTAGGCTCCGCAGATACGCAGTATTTT TRBJ2-3 TRBV7-7 . .
CASSTDIVGTGELFF TGTGCCAGCAGTACGGACATAGTCGGAACCGGGGAGCTGTTTTTT TRBJ2-2 TRBV27 once .
CAWSVGIVISGELFF TGTGCCTGGAGTGTGGGCATCGTTATCTCCGGGGAGCTGTTTTTT TRBJ2-2 TRBV30 . .
CASTLRDAHEQYF TGTGCCAGCACCCTACGGGACGCCCACGAGCAGTACTTC TRBJ2-7 TRBV14 . .
CASSLGQSNTGELFF TGTGCCAGCAGCCTGGGACAGTCGAACACCGGGGAGCTGTTTTTT TRBJ2-2 TRBV7-9 . TRBD1
CASSPGTGSPFF TGTGCCAGCTCACCAGGGACAGGGAGTCCTTTCTTT TRBJ1-1 TRBV18 . TRBD1
CASSPGQPNQPQHF TGTGCCAGCTCACCCGGACAGCCCAATCAGCCCCAGCATTTT TRBJ1-5 TRBV18 . .
CASSLDSPNQPQHF TGCGCCAGCAGCTTGGACAGCCCCAATCAGCCCCAGCATTTT TRBJ1-5 TRBV5-1 . .
CASSLVAGGPFSNQPQHF TGTGCCAGCAGCTTAGTGGCGGGGGGCCCCTTTAGCAATCAGCCCCAGCATTTT TRBJ1-5 TRBV7-2 . .
CASSPAGVKRIEQYF TGTGCCAGCAGCCCAGCGGGAGTTAAGCGAATCGAGCAGTACTTC TRBJ2-7 TRBV11-3 . TRBD2
CASSLGANSGNTIYF TGCGCCAGCAGCTTGGGGGCCAACTCTGGAAACACCATATATTTT TRBJ1-3 TRBV5-1 . .